This T cell receptor beta chain derives from a study of beta chain features in type 1 diabetes. Broader study findings: Sequencing used cDNA, and cells with high TCR expression could therefore be over-represented.

This clone was found a few times. The target antigen is unknown. V was pared by 6 bases and J by 3 bases, with 5 bases of the junction left unmatched. This CDR3 contains 15 residues. Germline loops: CDR1 SNHLY, CDR2 FYNNEI. Expressed TCRB transcripts were sequenced because the entire RNA isolate underwent reverse transcription. TCRdb keeps only in-frame clones here, not all; method: immunoSEQ multiplex PCR. The sample has some 360,000 clones, around 20% seen once; the top ten hold approximately 0.043%. The receptor was isolated from a woman aged 18-29 years in good health. The chain is built from TRBV2 and TRBJ2-3; 11 bases are a match to TRBD2. Sequenced material: naive CD4+ T cells from blood. The CDR3 region has the DNA TGTGCCAGCAGACAAGGACTAGCGGGTACAGATACGCAGTATTTT. It codes for CASRQGLAGTDTQYF.